This is a list of T cell receptor beta chains from one sample in a study of response to subunit inactivated influenza vaccine. From the RT-PCR reads, TCRdb called clonotypes with MiXCR, one entry per CDR3 protein. The sample has 650,000 to 700,000 distinct CDR3 sequences, 15% to 18% seen once. The sequenced sample was PBMCs from blood, obtained 11 to 12 days after vaccination. Receptor source: a man aged 50-59 years who received an inactivated influenza vaccine. CDR3s include the opening cysteine and the closing phenylalanine or tryptophan. A D gene is named only where the DNA matches it firmly. Size is stated for part of the rows, as once, few or many counts, or as a class when the clone is expanded.

len: 14
v_gene: TRBV20-1
abundance: NA
j_gene: TRBJ1-2
d_gene: TRBD1
CDR3nt: TGCAGTGCCGGGACAGGGGCAGTCCCCGATGGCTACACCTTC
CDR3aa: CSAGTGAVPDGYTF

len: 14
v_gene: TRBV12-3/TRBV12-4
abundance: few
j_gene: TRBJ2-7
d_gene: NA
CDR3nt: TGTGCCAGCAGTTTCCTGGGATCCCTCTACGAGCAGTACTTC
CDR3aa: CASSFLGSLYEQYF

len: 15
v_gene: TRBV4-1
abundance: NA
j_gene: TRBJ1-4
d_gene: TRBD1
CDR3nt: TGCGCCAGCAGTCGACCGGGACAGGTTGATGAAAAACTGTTTTTT
CDR3aa: CASSRPGQVDEKLFF

len: 13
v_gene: TRBV7-2
abundance: NA
j_gene: TRBJ1-1
d_gene: NA
CDR3nt: TGTGCCAGCAGTTCGACAGAGATCGCCCTTGCTTTCTTT
CDR3aa: CASSSTEIALAFF

len: 17
v_gene: TRBV5-6
abundance: few
j_gene: TRBJ1-5
d_gene: NA
CDR3nt: TGTGCCAGCAGCTTGATTACGGACATCTATAGCAATCAGCCCCAGCATTTT
CDR3aa: CASSLITDIYSNQPQHF

len: 15
v_gene: TRBV9
abundance: few
j_gene: TRBJ1-2
d_gene: NA
CDR3nt: TGTGCCAGCAGCGTAGAGACAGGCCAGGCCTATGGCTACACCTTC
CDR3aa: CASSVETGQAYGYTF

len: 14
v_gene: TRBV5-1
abundance: many
j_gene: TRBJ2-1
d_gene: TRBD1
CDR3nt: TGCGCCAGCAGCGGGACAGAGTCCGGAAATGAGCAGTTCTTC
CDR3aa: CASSGTESGNEQFF

len: 16
v_gene: TRBV7-6
abundance: few
j_gene: TRBJ2-1
d_gene: NA
CDR3nt: TGTGCCAGCAGCCCAAGGTGGGGCAAGAAGCACAATGAGCAGTTCTTC
CDR3aa: CASSPRWGKKHNEQFF

len: 15
v_gene: TRBV28
abundance: NA
j_gene: TRBJ2-3
d_gene: TRBD2
CDR3nt: TGTGCCAGCAGTCGCTGGACTAGCGGGGGGGCTACGCAGTATTTT
CDR3aa: CASSRWTSGGATQYF

len: 14
v_gene: TRBV6-2/TRBV6-3
abundance: NA
j_gene: TRBJ2-1
d_gene: TRBD1
CDR3nt: TGTGCCAGCAGTCGGACAGGGGGATACGATGAGCAGTTCTTC
CDR3aa: CASSRTGGYDEQFF

len: 16
v_gene: TRBV10-1
abundance: NA
j_gene: TRBJ1-5
d_gene: NA
CDR3nt: TGCGCCAGCAGTGTTATTACAGGGTATAGCAATCAGCCCCAGCATTTT
CDR3aa: CASSVITGYSNQPQHF

len: 15
v_gene: TRBV12-3/TRBV12-4
abundance: NA
j_gene: TRBJ1-3
d_gene: NA
CDR3nt: TGTGCCAGCACCCCGGCAGGGCGCTTTGGAAACACCATATATTTT
CDR3aa: CASTPAGRFGNTIYF

len: 12
v_gene: TRBV10-3
abundance: many
j_gene: TRBJ2-7
d_gene: TRBD1
CDR3nt: TGTGCCGTAGGGACAGGGGGGTACGAGCAGTACTTC
CDR3aa: CAVGTGGYEQYF

len: 16
v_gene: TRBV6-2/TRBV6-3
abundance: NA
j_gene: TRBJ2-1
d_gene: NA
CDR3nt: TGTGCCAGCAGTTACGCGAGAGGGAGTTCCTACAATGAGCAGTTCTTC
CDR3aa: CASSYARGSSYNEQFF

len: 15
v_gene: TRBV18
abundance: few
j_gene: TRBJ1-6
d_gene: TRBD1
CDR3nt: TGTGCCAGCTCACCTACGACAGGGACCAATTCACCCCTCCACTTT
CDR3aa: CASSPTTGTNSPLHF

len: 16
v_gene: TRBV7-9
abundance: NA
j_gene: TRBJ2-7
d_gene: NA
CDR3nt: TGTGCCAGCAGCTTGGGGGCTAGCGGCTTCTCCTACGAGCAGTACTTC
CDR3aa: CASSLGASGFSYEQYF

len: 21
v_gene: TRBV3-1
abundance: NA
j_gene: TRBJ2-1
d_gene: TRBD2
CDR3nt: TGTGCCAGCAGCCAAGGCCGGTTATTAGGACTAGCGGGCGTGAACCCGAATGAGCAGTTCTTC
CDR3aa: CASSQGRLLGLAGVNPNEQFF

len: 14
v_gene: TRBV12-3/TRBV12-4
abundance: NA
j_gene: TRBJ2-2
d_gene: TRBD1
CDR3nt: TGTGCCAGTGGAAGGGACAGGTCTCACGGGGAGCTGTTTTTT
CDR3aa: CASGRDRSHGELFF

len: 14
v_gene: TRBV5-6
abundance: NA
j_gene: TRBJ2-7
d_gene: NA
CDR3nt: TGTGCCAGCAGCTTGAACCCGGGTTCCTACGAGCAGTACTTC
CDR3aa: CASSLNPGSYEQYF